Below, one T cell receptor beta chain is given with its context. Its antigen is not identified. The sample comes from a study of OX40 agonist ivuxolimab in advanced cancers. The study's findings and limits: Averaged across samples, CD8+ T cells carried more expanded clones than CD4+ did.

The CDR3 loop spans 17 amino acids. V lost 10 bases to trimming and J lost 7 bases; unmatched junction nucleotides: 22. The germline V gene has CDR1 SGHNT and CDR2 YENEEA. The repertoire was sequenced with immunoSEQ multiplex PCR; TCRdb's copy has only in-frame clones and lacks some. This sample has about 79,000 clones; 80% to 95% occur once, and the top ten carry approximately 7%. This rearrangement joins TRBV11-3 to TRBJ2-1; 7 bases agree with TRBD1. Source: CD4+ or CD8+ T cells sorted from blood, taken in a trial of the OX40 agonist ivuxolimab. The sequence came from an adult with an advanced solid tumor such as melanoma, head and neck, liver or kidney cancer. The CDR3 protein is CATRSGADRAIANEQFF. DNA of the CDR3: TGTGCCACCCGCAGCGGAGCAGACAGGGCGATTGCAAATGAGCAGTTCTTC. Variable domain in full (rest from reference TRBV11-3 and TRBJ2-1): EAGVVQSPRYKIIEKKQPVAFWCNPISGHNTLYWYLQNLGQGPELLIRYENEEAVDDSQLPKDRFSAERLKGVDSTLKIQPAELGDSAVYLCATRSGADRAIANEQFFGPGTRLTVL.